Listed here are 25 T cell receptor beta chains from one sample, sequenced in a study of OX40 agonist ivuxolimab in advanced cancers. This table comes from immunoSEQ multiplex PCR, and its TCRdb copy is limited to in-frame clones, with some not included. Here the sample spans tens of thousands of clones, 80% to 95% being singletons. The sample consisted of CD4+ or CD8+ T cells sorted from blood, taken in a trial of the OX40 agonist ivuxolimab. All receptors come from an adult with an advanced solid tumor such as melanoma, head and neck, liver or kidney cancer.

The chain couples TRBV4-3 to TRBJ2-5; unclear D gene. Germline V CDR1 and CDR2: LGHNA, YSLEER. The CDR3 sequence is 13 residues long. V was clipped by 3 bases and J by 1 base, with 6 bases between them. The CDR3 DNA follows: TGCGCCAGCAGCCAGGGTTTCCAAGAGACCCAGTACTTC. It encodes CASSQGFQETQYF.

The J gene is TRBJ1-2, the V gene TRBV6-5, with 11 bases fitting TRBD1. Germline V lookup: CDR1 MNHEY, CDR2 SVGAGI. J gave up 6 bases and V 5 bases, and 2 bases lay outside the gene matches. This CDR3 has 13 amino acids. The CDR3 sequence is CASSTGQGDGYTF. The CDR3 bases are TGTGCCAGCAGTACGGGACAGGGGGATGGCTACACCTTC.

The V and J genes are TRBV29-1 and TRBJ1-1; the D is unclear. The germline gives CDR1 SQVTM, CDR2 ANQGSEA. Trimming stripped 4 bases from V and 2 bases from J, with 11 bases between. CDR3 size: 13 residues. The DNA for the CDR3 is TGCAGCGTTGGGATATTCCGAAACACTGAAGCTTTCTTT. It yields the protein CSVGIFRNTEAFF.

The V call is TRBV4-3, the J call TRBJ1-2, with TRBD1 matching 11 bases. Germline trimming cut 3 bases from V and 7 bases from J; bases unmatched to any gene: 10. Germline V gene data show CDR1 as LGHNA and CDR2 as YSLEER. CDR3 length: 16 amino acids. Here the CDR3 reads CASSQSYPGQGGGYTF. The CDR3 nucleotides read TGCGCCAGCAGCCAGTCCTACCCGGGACAGGGGGGTGGCTACACCTTC.

The chain uses TRBV28 and TRBJ1-2, with D hard to call. From germline, CDR1 is MDHEN and CDR2 SYDVKM. CDR3 size: 13 residues. V shed 3 bases and J shed 5 bases, with 10 bases lying between them. CDR3 region: CASSFGSSYGYTF. CDR3 coding DNA: TGTGCCAGCAGTTTCGGGAGCTCTTATGGCTACACCTTC.

This clone was detected only once. The chain is built from TRBV19 and TRBJ1-5; TRBD1 matches at 11 bases. Trimming took 8 bases from V and 6 from J; bases not matched to a gene: 3. The CDR3 extends over 13 amino acids. From germline, CDR1 is LNHDA and CDR2 SQIVND (reference sequence). This CDR3 reads CASGTGGSQPQHF. The CDR3 DNA is TGTGCCAGTGGGACAGGGGGAAGTCAGCCCCAGCATTTT.

This rearrangement joins TRBV5-6 to TRBJ1-4; the D is unclear. The ends were cut back, 0 bases at V and 3 bases at J, with 3 bases in the middle. CDR3 length: 13 residues. Per germline, CDR1 SGHDT and CDR2 YYEEEE. CDR3 sequence (DNA): TGTGCCAGCAGCTTGGTTCCTAATGAAAAACTGTTTTTT. It yields the protein CASSLVPNEKLFF.

The J gene is TRBJ2-1, the V gene TRBV7-2; D unclear. Germline CDR1 and CDR2: SGHTA and FQGNSA. V lost 5 bases and J lost 0, with 5 bases in between. This CDR3 has 13 amino acids. CDR3 sequence (DNA): TGTGCCAGCAGCCCGCCCTCCTACAATGAGCAGTTCTTC. Its protein product is CASSPPSYNEQFF. Using reference TRBV7-2 and TRBJ2-1 for the parts outside the CDR3, the full variable domain is GAGVSQSPSNKVTEKGKDVELRCDPISGHTALYWYRQSLGQGLEFLIYFQGNSAPDKSGLPSDRFSAERTGGSVSTLTIQRTQQEDSAVYLCASSPPSYNEQFFGPGTRLTVL.

The V gene is TRBV9, the J gene TRBJ2-7, with unresolved D. The CDR3 consists of 13 residues. Germline V CDR1 and CDR2: SGDLS, YYNGEE. Trimming stripped 4 bases from V and 7 bases from J, with 15 bases between. In DNA form, the CDR3 reads TGTGCCAGCAGCAAGGATGGCGGTCGGGAGCAGTACTTC. Translating it yields CASSKDGGREQYF. The entire variable domain, with the rest obtained from reference TRBV9 and TRBJ2-7, is as follows: DSGVTQTPKHLITATGQRVTLRCSPRSGDLSVYWYQQSLDQGLQFLIQYYNGEERAKGNILERFSAQQFPDLHSELNLSSLELGDSALYFCASSKDGGREQYFGPGTRLTVT.

V usage is TRBV28 and J usage is TRBJ1-4; D remains unclear. Trimming shortened V by 2 bases and J by 5 bases, and 6 bases separated the two germline ends. The CDR3 spans 13 residues. Germline CDR1 reads MDHEN; CDR2 reads SYDVKM. The CDR3 region has the DNA TGTGCCAGCAGTTTACAGATAAATGAAAAACTGTTTTTT. Translated: CASSLQINEKLFF.

The J gene is TRBJ2-7, the V gene TRBV19; 9 bases fit TRBD1. Germline V gene data show CDR1 as LNHDA and CDR2 as SQIVND (reference sequence). The CDR3 runs to 12 residues. After removal of 6 bases from V and 5 bases from J, the junction contained 2 bases not matched to a gene. This CDR3 is CASRQGADEQYF. CDR3 sequence (DNA): TGTGCCAGTAGACAGGGGGCCGACGAGCAGTACTTC.

The V and J genes are TRBV7-9 and TRBJ1-4; D is ambiguous. Looked up from germline, CDR1 is SEHNR and CDR2 is FQNEAQ (reference sequence). The length of the CDR3 is 14 residues. V lost 1 base, J lost 6 bases, and 9 bases lay in between. CDR3 protein: CASSLGYFDEKLFF. The CDR3 nucleotides read TGTGCCAGCAGCTTAGGGTACTTTGATGAAAAACTGTTTTTT. Complete variable domain (other parts from reference TRBV7-9 and TRBJ1-4): DTGVSQNPRHKITKRGQNVTFRCDPISEHNRLYWYRQTLGQGPEFLTYFQNEAQLEKSRLLSDRFSAERPKGSFSTLEIQRTEQGDSAMYLCASSLGYFDEKLFFGSGTQLSVL.

This clone is a singleton in its sample. The chain uses TRBV7-9 and TRBJ1-2; D might be TRBD1 (6 bases). V lost 5 bases and J 7 bases, leaving 17 bases between the germline ends. The CDR3 loop spans 14 amino acids. Per germline, CDR1 SEHNR and CDR2 FQNEAQ (reference sequence). This CDR3 reads CASSLGRGWPGYTF. CDR3 DNA: TGTGCCAGCAGCCTCGGTAGGGGGTGGCCTGGCTACACCTTC.

J is TRBJ2-1 and V is TRBV7-9; no clear D gene. The V and J ends lost 3 bases and 3 bases respectively, with 9 bases between them. This CDR3 region has 14 residues. Looked up from germline, CDR1 is SEHNR and CDR2 is FQNEAQ (reference sequence). The CDR3 coding sequence is TGTGCCAGCAGCTTGTCGGTGATCTACAATGAGCAGTTCTTC. As protein: CASSLSVIYNEQFF.

The V and J genes are TRBV27 and TRBJ2-7, with no clear D. Germline V CDR1 and CDR2: MNHEY, SMNVEV (reference sequence). The CDR3 length is 13 residues. The V and J ends lost 5 bases and 3 bases respectively, with 11 bases between them. CDR3 sequence: CASSLGPYYEQYF. CDR3 nucleotides: TGTGCCAGCAGTCTTGGGCCTTACTACGAGCAGTACTTC.

The chain carries TRBV28 and TRBJ2-7, with a possible D match to TRBD2 (6 bases). Per the germline V gene, CDR1 is MDHEN and CDR2 is SYDVKM. Trimming took 5 bases from V and 1 from J, leaving 12 bases between them. The CDR3 length is 14 residues. CDR3 protein: CASSTSGSSYEQYF. Here the CDR3 DNA reads TGTGCCAGCAGTACATCCGGGAGTTCCTACGAGCAGTACTTC.

This clone was detected only a few times. This rearrangement joins TRBV28 to TRBJ1-5; no definite D call. The CDR3 runs to 15 residues. Trimming cost V 2 bases and J 2 bases, with 10 bases left between them. Per the germline V gene, CDR1 is MDHEN and CDR2 is SYDVKM. CDR3 loop: CASSLGLVGNQPQHF. The CDR3 nucleotides read TGTGCCAGCAGTTTAGGCCTCGTGGGCAATCAGCCCCAGCATTTT. The full variable domain, completed using reference TRBV28 and TRBJ1-5, is DVKVTQSSRYLVKRTGEKVFLECVQDMDHENMFWYRQDPGLGLRLIYFSYDVKMKEKGDIPEGYSVSREKKERFSLILESASTNQTSMYLCASSLGLVGNQPQHFGDGTRLSIL.

This chain links TRBV19 with TRBJ2-1; 8 bases are shared with TRBD2. Trimming cost V 4 bases and J 5 bases; bases outside gene matches: 13. The CDR3 loop spans 17 amino acids. Germline CDR1 LNHDA, CDR2 SQIVND (reference sequence). CDR3 nucleotide sequence: TGTGCCAGTAGTAACCGTTATGGCGGGGGGTCCCACAATGAGCAGTTCTTC. Translated: CASSNRYGGGSHNEQFF.

V usage is TRBV27 and J usage is TRBJ1-6; D is possibly TRBD1 (6 bases). V was trimmed by 3 bases and J by 0 bases, leaving 9 bases between them. CDR1 and CDR2 from the germline V gene are MNHEY and SMNVEV (reference sequence). This CDR3 has 16 residues. CDR3 coding DNA: TGTGCCAGCAGTTTGCAGGGGATCTCCTATAATTCACCCCTCCACTTT. Protein sequence: CASSLQGISYNSPLHF.

The rearrangement joins TRBV9 to TRBJ2-7; 7 bases map to TRBD1. Germline CDR1 SGDLS, CDR2 YYNGEE. The CDR3 length is 14 residues. V was clipped by 4 bases and J by 3 bases; unmatched bases: 7. The CDR3 nucleotides read TGTGCCAGCAGCTCCCCTAACAGGGGCTACGAGCAGTACTTC. The encoded protein is CASSSPNRGYEQYF.

The CDR3 sequence is CASSLLGTGGNEQYF. The CDR3 bases are TGCGCCAGCAGCCTATTAGGGACAGGGGGCAACGAGCAGTACTTC. This sequence joins TRBV4-1 and TRBJ2-7; 12 bases align to TRBD1. The V gene's germline CDR1 is MGHRA and CDR2 YSYEKL. This CDR3 contains 15 residues. Trimming removed 4 bases from V and 5 bases from J; junction bases left unmatched: 6.

A single count supports this clone. J is TRBJ2-5 and V is TRBV7-9, with 7 bases identical to TRBD1. This CDR3 has 17 residues. J gave up 3 bases and V 6 bases, and 16 bases lay outside the gene matches. Germline V gene lookup returns CDR1 SEHNR and CDR2 FQNEAQ (reference sequence). This chain's CDR3 is CASRFFPRTGVEETQYF. CDR3 bases: TGTGCCAGCAGATTTTTTCCACGAACAGGGGTTGAAGAGACCCAGTACTTC.

The chain joins TRBV5-4 to TRBJ2-1; 10 bases match TRBD2. V shed 3 bases, J shed 5 bases, and the junction held 11 bases outside the gene matches. In germline, CDR1 is SGHNT, CDR2 YYREEE (reference sequence). This CDR3 is 17 amino acids long. The CDR3 loop reads CASSSRLAGPLDNEQFF. DNA for the CDR3: TGTGCCAGCAGCTCACGACTAGCGGGCCCCCTTGACAATGAGCAGTTCTTC. Full variable domain (missing parts from reference TRBV5-4 and TRBJ2-1): ETGVTQSPTHLIKTRGQQVTLRCSSQSGHNTVSWYQQALGQGPQFIFQYYREEENGRGNFPPRFSGLQFPNYSSELNVNALELDDSALYLCASSSRLAGPLDNEQFFGPGTRLTVL.

This clone occurred once. The chain uses TRBV28 and TRBJ2-1; 7 positions match TRBD1. Germline V lookup: CDR1 MDHEN, CDR2 SYDVKM. The CDR3 extends over 14 amino acids. The J segment lost 7 bases and the V segment lost 6 bases, leaving 9 bases of the junction unmatched. CDR3 residues: CASSQRQGWNEQFF. The CDR3 nucleotides are TGTGCCAGCAGCCAAAGACAGGGTTGGAATGAGCAGTTCTTC.

The V call is TRBV19, the J call TRBJ1-1; TRBD1 might be the D (6 bases). Trimming removed 10 bases from V and 1 base from J, with 13 bases in between. Germline V gene lookup returns CDR1 LNHDA and CDR2 SQIVND (reference sequence). The CDR3 is 13 residues long. CDR3 sequence: CATKLQGNTEAFF. Written as DNA, the CDR3 is TGTGCCACCAAATTACAGGGGAACACTGAAGCTTTCTTT.